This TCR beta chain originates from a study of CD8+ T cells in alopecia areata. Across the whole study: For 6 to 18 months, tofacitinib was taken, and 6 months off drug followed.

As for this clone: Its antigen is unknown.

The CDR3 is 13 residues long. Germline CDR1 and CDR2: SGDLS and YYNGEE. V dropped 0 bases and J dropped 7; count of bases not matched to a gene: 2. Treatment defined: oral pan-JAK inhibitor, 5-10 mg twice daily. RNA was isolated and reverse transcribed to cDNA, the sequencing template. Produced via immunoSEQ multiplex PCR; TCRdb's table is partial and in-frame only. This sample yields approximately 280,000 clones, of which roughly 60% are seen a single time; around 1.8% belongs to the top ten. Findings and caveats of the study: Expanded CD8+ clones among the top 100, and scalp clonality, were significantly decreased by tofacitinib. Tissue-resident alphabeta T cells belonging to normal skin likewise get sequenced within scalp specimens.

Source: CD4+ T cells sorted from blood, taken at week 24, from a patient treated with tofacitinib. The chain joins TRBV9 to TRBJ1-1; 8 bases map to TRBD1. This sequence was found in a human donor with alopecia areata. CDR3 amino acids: CASSVGGQVEAFF. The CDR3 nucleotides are TGTGCCAGCAGCGTAGGGGGACAGGTTGAAGCTTTCTTT. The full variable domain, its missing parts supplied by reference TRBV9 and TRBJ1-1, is DSGVTQTPKHLITATGQRVTLRCSPRSGDLSVYWYQQSLDQGLQFLIQYYNGEERAKGNILERFSAQQFPDLHSELNLSSLELGDSALYFCASSVGGQVEAFFGQGTRLTVV.